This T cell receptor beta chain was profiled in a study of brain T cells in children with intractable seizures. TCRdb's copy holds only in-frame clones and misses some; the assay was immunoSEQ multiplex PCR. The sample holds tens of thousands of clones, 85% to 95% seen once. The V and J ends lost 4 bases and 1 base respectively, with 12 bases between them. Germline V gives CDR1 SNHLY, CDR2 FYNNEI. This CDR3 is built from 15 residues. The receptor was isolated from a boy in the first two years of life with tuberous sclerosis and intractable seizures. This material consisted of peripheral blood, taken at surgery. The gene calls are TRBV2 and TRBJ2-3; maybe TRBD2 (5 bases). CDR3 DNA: TGTGCCAGCAGTGGTGCGGGTCGGGGCACAGATACGCAGTATTTT. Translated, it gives CASSGAGRGTDTQYF.